This TCR beta chain was captured by sequencing in a study of regulatory T cells in long-lasting Graves disease. The CDR3 sequence is 14 residues long. V lost 4 bases to trimming and J lost 5 bases, with 15 bases between them. Per germline, CDR1 SGHRS and CDR2 YFSETQ. HTBI primers from iRepertoire and Arm-PCR of CDR3 regions yielded the TCR beta libraries. TCRdb passed the multiplex PCR reads through MiXCR, listing each CDR3 protein once. The data show about 560,000 distinct CDR3 sequences, with 15% to 20% seen just once and around 11% held by the top ten. The time point is: newly diagnosed GD, antithyroid drugs for less than 3 months. Extracted PBMC RNA gave rise to the TCR library. General study findings and limits: Persistent disease samples used TRBV28, TRBJ1-2 and TRBJ2-5 preferentially.

This clonotype was recorded many times. The antigen is undetermined. This sample was shared with a second study, whose subject was T cells in Graves' hyperthyroidism and ophthalmopathy. That investigation notes: Calling Graves' hyperthyroidism stable meant ophthalmopathy did not progress within 18 months.

The starting material was peripheral blood mononuclear cells (PBMCs), obtained at new diagnosis, from a patient treated with antithyroid drugs. The rearrangement joins TRBV5-1 to TRBJ1-2; weak D call: TRBD1 (6 bases). This TCR was sampled from a man aged 18 to 30 with Graves disease. The CDR3 bases are TGCGCCAGCAGCCCCACGACAGGTTCTTATGGCTACACCTTC. This encodes CASSPTTGSYGYTF.